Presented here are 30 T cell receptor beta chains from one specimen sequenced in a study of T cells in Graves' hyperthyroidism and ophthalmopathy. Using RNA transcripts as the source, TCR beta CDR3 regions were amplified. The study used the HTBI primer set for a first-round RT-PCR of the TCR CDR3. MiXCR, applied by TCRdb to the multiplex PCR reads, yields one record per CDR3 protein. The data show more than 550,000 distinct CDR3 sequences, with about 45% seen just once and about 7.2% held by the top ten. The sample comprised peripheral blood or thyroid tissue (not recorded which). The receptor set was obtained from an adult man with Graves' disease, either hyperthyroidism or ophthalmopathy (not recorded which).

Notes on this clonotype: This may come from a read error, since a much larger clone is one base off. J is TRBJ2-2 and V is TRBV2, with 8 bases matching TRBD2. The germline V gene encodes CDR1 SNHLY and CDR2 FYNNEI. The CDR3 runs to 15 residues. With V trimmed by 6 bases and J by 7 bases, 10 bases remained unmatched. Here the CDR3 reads CASRGASGTSGELFF. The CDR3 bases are TGTGCCAGCAGAGGGGCCTCCGGGACTAGCGGGGAGCTGTTTTTT.

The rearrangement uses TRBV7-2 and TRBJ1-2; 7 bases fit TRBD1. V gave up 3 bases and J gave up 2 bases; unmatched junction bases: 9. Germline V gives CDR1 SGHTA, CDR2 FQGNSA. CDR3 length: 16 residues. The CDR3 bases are TGTGCCAGCAGCTTGGATGGACGGACAGGAAACTATGGCTACACCTTC. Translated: CASSLDGRTGNYGYTF.

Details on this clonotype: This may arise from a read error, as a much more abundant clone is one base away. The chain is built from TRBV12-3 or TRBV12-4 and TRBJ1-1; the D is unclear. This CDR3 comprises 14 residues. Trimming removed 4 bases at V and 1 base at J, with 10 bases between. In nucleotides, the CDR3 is TGTGCCAGCAGTTACTCGGTCAGGAACACTGAAGCTTTCTTT. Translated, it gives CASSYSVRNTEAFF.

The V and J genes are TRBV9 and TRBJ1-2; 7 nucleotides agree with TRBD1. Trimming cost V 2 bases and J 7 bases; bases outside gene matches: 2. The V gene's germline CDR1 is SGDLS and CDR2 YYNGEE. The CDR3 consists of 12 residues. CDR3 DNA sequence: TGTGCCAGCAGCGTTTCAGGGGGTGGCTACACCTTC. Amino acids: CASSVSGGGYTF.

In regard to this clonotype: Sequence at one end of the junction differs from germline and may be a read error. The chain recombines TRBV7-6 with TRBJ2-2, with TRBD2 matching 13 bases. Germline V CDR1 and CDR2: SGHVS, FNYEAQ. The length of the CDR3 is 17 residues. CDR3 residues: CASSPTLAGGRTGELFF. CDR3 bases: TGTGCTAGCAGCCCAACACTAGCGGGGGGGCGGACCGGGGAGCTGTTTTTT.

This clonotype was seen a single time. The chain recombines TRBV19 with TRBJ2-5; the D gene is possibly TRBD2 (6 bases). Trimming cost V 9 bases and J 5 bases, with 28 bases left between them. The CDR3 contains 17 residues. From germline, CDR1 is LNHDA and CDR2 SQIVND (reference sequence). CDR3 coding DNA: TGTGCCAGCAGTGAGCAGAGAGCCTCGCCGGGGGAGGAGACCCAGTACTTC. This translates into CASSEQRASPGEETQYF.

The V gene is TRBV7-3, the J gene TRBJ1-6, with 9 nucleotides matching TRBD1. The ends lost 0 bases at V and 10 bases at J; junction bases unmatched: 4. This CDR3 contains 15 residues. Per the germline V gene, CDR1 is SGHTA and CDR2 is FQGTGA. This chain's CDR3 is CASSLTQGAGSPLHF. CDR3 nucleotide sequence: TGTGCCAGCAGCTTAACACAGGGGGCTGGATCACCCCTCCACTTT.

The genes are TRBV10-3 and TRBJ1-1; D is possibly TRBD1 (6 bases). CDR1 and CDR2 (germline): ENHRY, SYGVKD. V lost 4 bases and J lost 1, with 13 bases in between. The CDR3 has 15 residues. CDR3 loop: CAISAPTTGNTEAFF. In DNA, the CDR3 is TGTGCCATCAGTGCCCCTACGACAGGGAACACTGAAGCTTTCTTT.

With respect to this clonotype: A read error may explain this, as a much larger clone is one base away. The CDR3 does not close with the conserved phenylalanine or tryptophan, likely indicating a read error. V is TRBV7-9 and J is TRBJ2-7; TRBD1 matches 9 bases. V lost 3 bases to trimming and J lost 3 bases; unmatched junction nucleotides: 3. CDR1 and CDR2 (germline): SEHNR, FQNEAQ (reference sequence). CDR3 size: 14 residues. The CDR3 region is CASSFDRGDYEQYL. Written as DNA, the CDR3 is TGTGCCAGCAGCTTCGACAGGGGGGACTACGAGCAGTACCTC.

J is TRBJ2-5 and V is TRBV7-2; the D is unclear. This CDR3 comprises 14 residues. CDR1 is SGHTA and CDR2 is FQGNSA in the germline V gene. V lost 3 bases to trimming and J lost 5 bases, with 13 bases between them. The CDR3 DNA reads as TGTGCCAGCAGCTTTAGGACCAGGATTGAGACCCAGTACTTC. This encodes CASSFRTRIETQYF.

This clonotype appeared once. CDR3 loop: CASSPWGDRGFYGYTF. CDR3 sequence (DNA): TGTGCCAGCAGCCCCTGGGGGGACAGGGGGTTCTATGGCTACACCTTC. The chain recombines TRBV7-9 with TRBJ1-2; TRBD1 aligns across 11 bases. V shed 5 bases, J shed 4 bases, and the junction held 9 bases outside the gene matches. The CDR3 spans 16 residues. Germline CDR1 is SEHNR and CDR2 is FQNEAQ (reference sequence).

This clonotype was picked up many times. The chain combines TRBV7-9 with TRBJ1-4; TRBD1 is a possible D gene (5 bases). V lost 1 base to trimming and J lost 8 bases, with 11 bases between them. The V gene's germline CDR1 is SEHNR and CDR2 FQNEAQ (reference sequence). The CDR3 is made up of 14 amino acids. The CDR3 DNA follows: TGTGCCAGCAGCTTAGTGGGGACGGACGAAAAACTGTTTTTT. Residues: CASSLVGTDEKLFF.

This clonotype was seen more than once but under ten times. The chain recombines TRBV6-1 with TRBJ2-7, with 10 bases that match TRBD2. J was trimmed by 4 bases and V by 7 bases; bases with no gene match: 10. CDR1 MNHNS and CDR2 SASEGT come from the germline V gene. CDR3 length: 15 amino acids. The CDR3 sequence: CASNNIGTSEYEQYF. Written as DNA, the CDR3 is TGTGCCAGCAATAACATTGGGACTAGCGAGTACGAGCAGTACTTC.

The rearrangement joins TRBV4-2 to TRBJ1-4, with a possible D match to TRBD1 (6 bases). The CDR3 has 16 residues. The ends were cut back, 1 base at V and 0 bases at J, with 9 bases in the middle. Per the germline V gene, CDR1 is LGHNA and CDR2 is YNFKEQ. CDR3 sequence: CASSQVWTATNEKLFF. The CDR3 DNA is TGTGCCAGCAGCCAAGTTTGGACAGCAACTAATGAAAAACTGTTTTTT.

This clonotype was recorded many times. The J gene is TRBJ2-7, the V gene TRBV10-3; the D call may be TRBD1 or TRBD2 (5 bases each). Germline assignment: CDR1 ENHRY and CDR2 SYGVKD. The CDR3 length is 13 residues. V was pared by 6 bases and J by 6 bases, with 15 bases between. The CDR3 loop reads CAIRGTDISEQYF. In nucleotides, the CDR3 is TGTGCCATCAGGGGGACCGACATCTCCGAGCAGTACTTC.

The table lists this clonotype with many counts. The CDR3 nucleotides are TGTGCCGGGCGGACAGGGGAAGAGTCTGGGGCCAACGTCCTGACTTTC. As protein: CAGRTGEESGANVLTF. The chain carries TRBV2 and TRBJ2-6; 9 positions match TRBD1. V shed 11 bases, J shed 1 base, and the junction held 9 bases outside the gene matches. Per germline, CDR1 SNHLY and CDR2 FYNNEI. This CDR3 has 16 amino acids.

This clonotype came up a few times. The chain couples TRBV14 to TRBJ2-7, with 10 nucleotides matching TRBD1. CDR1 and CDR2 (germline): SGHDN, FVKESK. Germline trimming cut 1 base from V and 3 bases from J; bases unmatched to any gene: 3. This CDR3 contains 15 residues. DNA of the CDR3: TGTGCCAGCAGCCAAGGGGACAGGGGCAACTACGAGCAGTACTTC. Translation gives CASSQGDRGNYEQYF.

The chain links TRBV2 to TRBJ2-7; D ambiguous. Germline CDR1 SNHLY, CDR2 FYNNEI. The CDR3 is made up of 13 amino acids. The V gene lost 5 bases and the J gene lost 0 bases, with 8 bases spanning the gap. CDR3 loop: CASSCAASYEQYF. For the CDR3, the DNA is TGTGCCAGCAGTTGCGCCGCCTCCTACGAGCAGTACTTC.

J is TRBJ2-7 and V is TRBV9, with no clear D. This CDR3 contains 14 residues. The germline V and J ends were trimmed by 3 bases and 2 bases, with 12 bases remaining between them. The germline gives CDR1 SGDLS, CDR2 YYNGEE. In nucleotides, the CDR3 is TGTGCCAGCAGCGGAATATCCCACCCCTACGAGCAGTACTTC. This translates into CASSGISHPYEQYF.

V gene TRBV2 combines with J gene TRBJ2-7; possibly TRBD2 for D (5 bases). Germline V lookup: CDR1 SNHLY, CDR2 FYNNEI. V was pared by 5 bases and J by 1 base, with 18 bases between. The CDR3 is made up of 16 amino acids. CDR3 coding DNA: TGTGCCAGCAGTTCCCTAGTTGCTCGGAGGTCCTACGAGCAGTACTTC. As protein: CASSSLVARRSYEQYF.

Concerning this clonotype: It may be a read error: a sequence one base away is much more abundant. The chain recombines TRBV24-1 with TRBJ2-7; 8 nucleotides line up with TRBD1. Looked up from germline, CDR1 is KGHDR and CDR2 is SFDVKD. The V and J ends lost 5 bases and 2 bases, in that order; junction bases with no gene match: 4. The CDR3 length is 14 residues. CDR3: CATSAAGGAYEQYF. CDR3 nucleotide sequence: TGTGCCACCAGTGCGGCAGGGGGCGCCTACGAGCAGTACTTC.

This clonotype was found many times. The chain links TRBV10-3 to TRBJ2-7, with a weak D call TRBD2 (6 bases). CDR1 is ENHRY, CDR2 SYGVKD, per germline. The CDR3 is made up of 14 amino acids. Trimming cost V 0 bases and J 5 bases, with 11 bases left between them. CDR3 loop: CAISESEGSDEQYF. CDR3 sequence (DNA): TGTGCCATCAGTGAGTCGGAGGGGTCCGACGAGCAGTACTTC.

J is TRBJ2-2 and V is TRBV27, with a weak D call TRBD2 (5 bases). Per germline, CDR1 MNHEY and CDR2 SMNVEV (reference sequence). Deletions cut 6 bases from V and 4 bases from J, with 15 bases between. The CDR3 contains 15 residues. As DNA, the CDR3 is TGTGCCAGCAGCCGGAGCGACTATCGCACCGGGGAGCTGTTTTTT. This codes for CASSRSDYRTGELFF.

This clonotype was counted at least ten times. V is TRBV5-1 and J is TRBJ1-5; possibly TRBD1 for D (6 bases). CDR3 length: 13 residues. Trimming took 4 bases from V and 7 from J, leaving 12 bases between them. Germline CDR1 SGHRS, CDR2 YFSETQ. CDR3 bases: TGCGCCAGCAGCGCGGGGGGCGAACAGCCCCAGCATTTT. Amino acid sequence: CASSAGGEQPQHF. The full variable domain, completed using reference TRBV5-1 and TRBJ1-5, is KAGVTQTPRYLIKTRGQQVTLSCSPISGHRSVSWYQQTPGQGLQFLFEYFSETQRNKGNFPGRFSGRQFSNSRSEMNVSTLELGDSALYLCASSAGGEQPQHFGDGTRLSIL.

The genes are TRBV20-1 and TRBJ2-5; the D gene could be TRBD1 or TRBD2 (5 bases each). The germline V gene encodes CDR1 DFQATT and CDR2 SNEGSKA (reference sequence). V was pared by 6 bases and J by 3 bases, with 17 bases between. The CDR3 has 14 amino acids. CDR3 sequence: CSATRAEAEETQYF. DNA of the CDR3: TGCAGTGCCACCAGGGCGGAGGCTGAAGAGACCCAGTACTTC.

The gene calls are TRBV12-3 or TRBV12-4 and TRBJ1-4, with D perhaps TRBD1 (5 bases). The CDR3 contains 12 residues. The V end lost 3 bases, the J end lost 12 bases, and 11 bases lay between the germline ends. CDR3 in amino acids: CASSFRGWELFF. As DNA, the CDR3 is TGTGCCAGCAGTTTCCGGGGCTGGGAACTGTTTTTT.

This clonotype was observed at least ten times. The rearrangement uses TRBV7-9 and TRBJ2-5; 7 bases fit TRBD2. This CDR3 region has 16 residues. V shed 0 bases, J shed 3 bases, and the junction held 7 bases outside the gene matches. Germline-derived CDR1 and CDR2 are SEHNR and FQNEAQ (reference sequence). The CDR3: CASSLAGGLAEETQYF. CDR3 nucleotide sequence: TGTGCCAGCAGCTTAGCAGGCGGGCTAGCGGAAGAGACCCAGTACTTC.

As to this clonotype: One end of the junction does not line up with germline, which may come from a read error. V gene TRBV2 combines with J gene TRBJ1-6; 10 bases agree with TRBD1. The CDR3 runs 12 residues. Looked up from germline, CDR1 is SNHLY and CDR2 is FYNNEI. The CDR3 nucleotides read TGTCCCAGGGGACAGGGGAATTCACCCCTCCACTTT. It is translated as CPRGQGNSPLHF.

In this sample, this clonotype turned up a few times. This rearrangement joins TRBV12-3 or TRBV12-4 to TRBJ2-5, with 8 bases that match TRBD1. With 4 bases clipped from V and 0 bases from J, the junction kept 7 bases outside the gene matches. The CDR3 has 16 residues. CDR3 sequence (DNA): TGTGCCAGCAGTTACTTCGGGACAGGCGACCAAGAGACCCAGTACTTC. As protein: CASSYFGTGDQETQYF.

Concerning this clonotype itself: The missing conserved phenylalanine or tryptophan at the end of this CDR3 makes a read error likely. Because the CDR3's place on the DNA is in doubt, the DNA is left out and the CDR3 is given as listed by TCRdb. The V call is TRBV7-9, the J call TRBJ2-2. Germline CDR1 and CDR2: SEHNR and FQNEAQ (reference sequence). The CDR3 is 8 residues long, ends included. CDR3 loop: CASRSVLT.